Sequencing of this T cell receptor beta chain was carried out in a study of monozygotic twins with inflammatory bowel disease. This CDR3 has 17 residues. Germline CDR1 SGHTA, CDR2 FQGNSA. Around 3,600 ng of total RNA went into each TCR library. The authors made each sample's cDNA in eight separate reactions. Molecular identifiers with 6-nucleotide sample barcodes were added during cDNA synthesis via template switching. TCRdb derives one entry per CDR3 protein from the 5' RACE reads, leaving out DNA. The ten most abundant clones cover approximately 1.6% of a sample with a few hundred thousand distinct CDR3 sequences. A note on this clonotype: Its target is not known.

Study results and limitations: No repertoire similarity difference was seen between concordant and discordant twins; power was possibly limited.

The receptor's source is a human donor with ulcerative colitis or Crohn's disease, or a healthy co-twin of an affected twin (not recorded which). The genes are TRBV7-2 and TRBJ1-5; TCRdb's D call, TRBD1, is unchecked because there is no DNA. The material sequenced was blood. CDR3 amino acids: CASSLGGFRDSNQPQHF.